The T cell receptor beta chain under discussion was sequenced for a study of long-term antiretroviral therapy in people with HIV. Study-wide results and caveats: Repertoires in HIV (unlike those of controls) had narrower CDR3 length ranges.

As concerns this clone: As yet, its antigen is unknown.

Sequencing relied on immunoSEQ assay v3.0, run at survey level. In sequencing, about 40,000-55,000 T-cell genomes per sample were targeted. Generated by immunoSEQ multiplex PCR, the TCRdb table keeps only in-frame clones and is missing some. Counted here are 20,000 to 25,000 clones, around 87% occurring once; the ten biggest clones make up about 3.3%. Per donor, at least one pre-ART and at least two post-ART PBMC samples were obtained. In each sample, roughly 0.95-10 million cryopreserved PBMC were present before DNA extraction. The sequence derives from a woman aged 50 to 60 with HIV. The source was unsorted PBMCs, collected 2.6 years after starting antiretroviral therapy.

The CDR3 loop is CASSQGAPTDTQYF. DNA of the CDR3: TGTGCCAGCTCACAGGGGGCCCCCACAGATACGCAGTATTTT. The J gene is TRBJ2-3, the V gene TRBV5-4; the match to TRBD1 covers 9 bases. Germline trimming cut 7 bases from V and 2 bases from J; bases unmatched to any gene: 5. The germline gives CDR1 SGHNT, CDR2 YYREEE (reference sequence). The CDR3 sequence is 14 residues long. Full variable domain (rest looked up from reference TRBV5-4 and TRBJ2-3): ETGVTQSPTHLIKTRGQQVTLRCSSQSGHNTVSWYQQALGQGPQFIFQYYREEENGRGNFPPRFSGLQFPNYSSELNVNALELDDSALYLCASSQGAPTDTQYFGPGTRLTVL.